This T cell receptor (beta chain) was identified during a study of blood T cell repertoires in COVID-19. The CDR3 length is 13 residues. V was clipped by 3 bases and J by 2 bases, with 8 bases between them. Only in-frame clones appear in the TCRdb table, and some are missing; sequencing was by immunoSEQ multiplex PCR. The data contain around 100,000 clones, roughly 86% of them singletons. The chain couples TRBV12-3 or TRBV12-4 to TRBJ2-7; no clear D. Sequenced input: peripheral blood. This clonotype originated in a man aged 50 to 59 with active or convalescent COVID-19. DNA of the CDR3: TGTGCCAGCAGTTTGAGTCAAACCTACGAGCAGTACTTC. It translates to CASSLSQTYEQYF.